The 7 T cell receptor beta chains reported below all come from one sample, sequenced in a study of OX40 agonist ivuxolimab in advanced cancers. Using immunoSEQ multiplex PCR, the repertoire was profiled, and TCRdb retains in-frame clones only, with some absent. The sample consists of 50,000 to 85,000 clones, 85% of them appearing once. The sample consisted of CD4+ or CD8+ T cells sorted from blood, taken in a trial of the OX40 agonist ivuxolimab. These receptors were obtained from an adult with an advanced solid tumor such as melanoma, head and neck, liver or kidney cancer.

The chain links TRBV18 to TRBJ2-7; maybe TRBD2 (5 bases). CDR1 and CDR2 (germline): KGHSH, LQKENI. CDR3 length equals 15 residues. The germline V and J ends were trimmed by 1 base and 0 bases, with 10 bases remaining between them. For the CDR3, the DNA is TGTGCCAGCTCACCACAGAACGGAGGCTCCTACGAGCAGTACTTC. It codes for CASSPQNGGSYEQYF. The full variable domain, rest sourced from reference TRBV18 and TRBJ2-7, is NAGVMQNPRHLVRRRGQEARLRCSPMKGHSHVYWYRQLPEEGLKFMVYLQKENIIDESGMPKERFSAEFPKEGPSILRIQQVVRGDSAAYFCASSPQNGGSYEQYFGPGTRLTVT.

The chain joins TRBV30 to TRBJ1-5; D not certain. V lost 3 bases to trimming and J lost 6 bases, with 12 bases between them. This CDR3 is 13 amino acids long. CDR1 and CDR2 from the germline V gene are GTSNPN and SVGIG (reference sequence). In DNA form, the CDR3 reads TGTGCCTGGAGGGCCCGGGTTGGTCAGCCCCAGCATTTT. As protein: CAWRARVGQPQHF. Together with reference TRBV30 and TRBJ1-5, the CDR3 gives the full variable domain: SQTIHQWPATLVQPVGSPLSLECTVEGTSNPNLYWYRQAAGRGLQLLFYSVGIGQISSEVPQNLSASRPQDRQFILSSKKLLLSDSGFYLCAWRARVGQPQHFGDGTRLSIL.

V usage is TRBV5-6 and J usage is TRBJ1-1, with D uncertain. Trimming left V 3 bases short and J 3 bases short, with 9 bases between. The CDR3 consists of 13 residues. CDR1 and CDR2 (germline): SGHDT, YYEEEE. The DNA for the CDR3 is TGTGCCAGCAGCTCTCTCTGGGACACTGAAGCTTTCTTT. This gives the protein CASSSLWDTEAFF.

The chain combines TRBV7-7 with TRBJ1-1; maybe TRBD1 (5 bases). The germline V and J ends were trimmed by 5 bases and 0 bases, with 7 bases remaining between them. Germline CDR1 and CDR2: SSHAT and FNYEAQ (reference sequence). The CDR3 sequence is 13 residues long. The CDR3 reads CASSTGVNTEAFF. The CDR3 DNA reads as TGTGCCAGCAGCACGGGGGTGAACACTGAAGCTTTCTTT. The variable domain in full, completed from reference TRBV7-7 and TRBJ1-1, reads GAGVSQSPRYKVTKRGQDVTLRCDPISSHATLYWYQQALGQGPEFLTYFNYEAQPDKSGLPSDRFSAERPEGSISTLTIQRTEQRDSAMYRCASSTGVNTEAFFGQGTRLTVV.

The chain couples TRBV5-1 to TRBJ2-7; no definite D call. This CDR3 region has 13 residues. V was clipped by 0 bases and J by 0 bases, with 4 bases between them. Looked up from germline, CDR1 is SGHRS and CDR2 is YFSETQ. The CDR3 DNA follows: TGCGCCAGCAGCTTGGGGAGCTCCTACGAGCAGTACTTC. The encoded protein is CASSLGSSYEQYF.

J is TRBJ2-7 and V is TRBV13; D ambiguous. V was cut by 4 bases and J by 3 bases, with 4 bases left in between. Germline CDR1 is PRHDT and CDR2 is FYEKMQ (reference sequence). This CDR3 region has 11 residues. CDR3 DNA: TGTGCCAGCAGCTACAGCTACGAGCAGTACTTC. Its translation is CASSYSYEQYF.

This chain links TRBV15 with TRBJ2-5; no reliable D call. Trimming shortened V by 0 bases and J by 6 bases, and 5 bases separated the two germline ends. The CDR3 loop spans 12 amino acids. Per germline, CDR1 LNHNV and CDR2 YYDKDF (reference sequence). The CDR3 sequence: CATSRDRKTQYF. The DNA of the CDR3 is TGTGCCACCAGCAGAGATAGAAAGACCCAGTACTTC.